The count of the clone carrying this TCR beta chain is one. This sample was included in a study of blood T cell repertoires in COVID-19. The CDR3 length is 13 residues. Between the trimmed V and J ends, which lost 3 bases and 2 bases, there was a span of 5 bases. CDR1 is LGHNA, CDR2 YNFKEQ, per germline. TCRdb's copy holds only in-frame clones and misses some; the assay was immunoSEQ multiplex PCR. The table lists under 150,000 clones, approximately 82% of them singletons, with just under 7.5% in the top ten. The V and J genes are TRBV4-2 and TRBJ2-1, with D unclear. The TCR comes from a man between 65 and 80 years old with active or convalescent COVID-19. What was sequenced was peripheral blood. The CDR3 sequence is CASSQSTYNEQFF. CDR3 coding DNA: TGTGCCAGCAGCCAGTCAACCTACAATGAGCAGTTCTTC.